A selection of T cell receptor beta chains follows, all from one sample in a study of T cells in localized non-small cell lung cancer. The data were produced by immunoSEQ multiplex PCR, yet TCRdb's version contains in-frame clones alone and is incomplete. The repertoire holds some 21,000 clones, with around 91% as singletons. The input for sequencing was peripheral blood, taken before any cancer treatment. The receptors come from a man between 40 and 70 years old with stage I lung adenocarcinoma. Both conserved end residues are part of each CDR3. D genes are given only for firm matches. Not every row has a clone size; where given, it reads once, few, many or a size class.

v_call	d_call	j_call	clone_size	cdr3_nt	cdr3_aa
TRBV7-8	.	TRBJ2-1	.	TGTGCCAGCAGCTTTCCGGCTCAGCATAATGAGCAGTTCTTC	CASSFPAQHNEQFF
TRBV28	TRBD1	TRBJ1-2	.	TGTGCCGGATCCCCGGGACAGCTCTATGGCTACACCTTC	CAGSPGQLYGYTF
TRBV29-1	TRBD2	TRBJ2-5	.	TGCAGCGTTTGGGGGGGGGAGCAGTACTTC	CSVWGGEQYF
TRBV9	TRBD1	TRBJ2-7	.	TGTGCCAGCAGCCACGGGACAGGGTTTCCCGAGCAGTACTTC	CASSHGTGFPEQYF
TRBV19	.	TRBJ2-2	.	TGTGCCACGAAGAGGGCGATCACCGGGGAGCTGTTTTTT	CATKRAITGELFF
TRBV30	.	TRBJ2-7	.	TGTGCCTGGAGTGCCGATGACGGAGTATACGAGCAGTACTTC	CAWSADDGVYEQYF
TRBV29-1	.	TRBJ1-1	.	TGCAGCGTTCCGGGACATACGAACACTGAAGCTTTCTTT	CSVPGHTNTEAFF
TRBV7-9	.	TRBJ1-1	.	TGTGCCAGCAGCCCTCGGGACCACTCAGACACTGAAGCTTTCTTT	CASSPRDHSDTEAFF
TRBV19	.	TRBJ2-2	once	TGTGCCAGTAGTATCAGGCGGGCATGGAAAGGCACCGGGGAGCTGTTTTTT	CASSIRRAWKGTGELFF
TRBV19	.	TRBJ1-1	.	TGTGCCAGTAGTATAGCCAGGGACTCTGAAGCTTTCTTT	CASSIARDSEAFF
TRBV5-8	.	TRBJ1-1	once	TGTGCCAGCTGTGCGGGCATCGGGGCTCGAAGGAACACTGAAGCTTTCTTT	CASCAGIGARRNTEAFF
TRBV6-5	TRBD1	TRBJ2-7	.	TGTGCCAGCAGTGCGAGACAGGGGGCGCCTCACGAGCAGTACTTC	CASSARQGAPHEQYF
TRBV7-2	.	TRBJ2-7	.	TGTGCCAGCAGCTTAGCCCCTGGGCTACCCTACGAGCAGTACTTC	CASSLAPGLPYEQYF
TRBV7-9	TRBD1	TRBJ2-3	once	TGTGCCAGCAGCTCCGTAGCGGGACAGGGGACCACAGATACGCAGTATTTT	CASSSVAGQGTTDTQYF
TRBV5-4	TRBD1	TRBJ1-1	.	TGTGCCAGCAGCTTGTATAGGGGGCGGGGGGGCACTGAAGCTTTCTTT	CASSLYRGRGGTEAFF
TRBV10-2	.	TRBJ1-5	.	TGCGCCAGCAGTGAACGAAGTATAAATCAGCCCCAGCATTTT	CASSERSINQPQHF